This T cell receptor beta chain stems from a study of regulatory T cells in long-lasting Graves disease. Looking at the study overall: Less than 3 months of antithyroid drugs had been taken by newly diagnosed Graves' patients. Overall study results and limits: Persistent Graves' cases showed lower TCR diversity than newly diagnosed cases. Authors noted too few samples as a limitation. Persistent disease preferred TRBV28, TRBJ1-2 and TRBJ2-5.

Germline loops: CDR1 MDHEN, CDR2 SYDVKM. The CDR3 is 14 amino acids. For TCR beta, libraries came from iRepertoire HTBI primers and Arm-PCR of CDR3 regions. TCRdb passed the multiplex PCR reads through MiXCR, listing each CDR3 protein once. The data contain about 300,000 distinct CDR3 sequences, roughly 18% of them singletons. Concerning this clonotype itself: Its antigen remains unknown. A much larger clone lies one base from this, so it may be a read error.

Time point denoted: newly diagnosed GD, antithyroid drugs for less than 3 months. Construction of the TCR library relied on RNA isolated from PBMCs. This TCR came from a female donor with Graves disease. This chain joins TRBV28 and TRBJ1-1; D uncertain. Sequencing used peripheral blood mononuclear cells (PBMCs), obtained at new diagnosis, from a patient treated with antithyroid drugs. The CDR3 DNA reads as TGTGCCAGCAGCCGAACAGTAGGGAACACTGAAGCTTCCTTT. Protein product: CASSRTVGNTEASF.